Shown below are 30 T cell receptor beta chains from a single sample sequenced in a study of T cells in Graves' hyperthyroidism and ophthalmopathy. Amplified TCR beta CDR3 regions came from RNA transcripts. The study used the HTBI primer set for a first-round RT-PCR of the TCR CDR3. TCRdb independently ran MiXCR on the multiplex PCR reads; one entry per CDR3 protein. The sample consists of roughly 740,000 distinct CDR3 sequences, 16% of them appearing once. The sequenced material came from blood. These receptors were collected from a man younger than 30 with Graves' hyperthyroidism.

This clonotype appeared many times. This rearrangement joins TRBV11-1 to TRBJ2-1; 8 bases align to TRBD1. This CDR3 spans 14 amino acids. After removal of 8 bases from V and 6 bases from J, the junction contained 9 bases not matched to a gene. Germline V gives CDR1 SGHAT, CDR2 FQDESV (reference sequence). In DNA, the CDR3 is TGTGCCAGCGCACGGACAGGGAAGGGCAATGAGCAGTTCTTC. Its protein product is CASARTGKGNEQFF.

V usage is TRBV15 and J usage is TRBJ1-3, with TRBD1 identical over 8 bases. CDR1 is LNHNV, CDR2 YYDKDF, per germline (reference sequence). The length of the CDR3 is 17 residues. The V and J ends lost 5 bases and 1 base, in that order; junction bases with no gene match: 10. The CDR3 sequence is CATSLRQGIVSGNTIYF. The CDR3 DNA sequence: TGTGCCACCAGCTTGAGACAGGGGATCGTTTCTGGAAACACCATATATTTT.

This clonotype showed up many times. The V call is TRBV18, the J call TRBJ2-7; no definite D call. CDR3 size: 13 residues. The V end lost 2 bases, the J end lost 6 bases, and 11 bases lay between the germline ends. Germline V gene data show CDR1 as KGHSH and CDR2 as LQKENI. CDR3 DNA: TGTGCCAGCTCACCATCTCAGACACCCGAGCAGTACTTC. Its protein is CASSPSQTPEQYF.

Many counts were recorded for this clonotype. Relative to the germline gene, one junction end is altered; a read error may explain this. This chain joins TRBV7-9 and TRBJ2-7; D gene unclear. The CDR3 length is 13 residues. CDR1 is SEHNR and CDR2 is FQNEAQ in the germline V gene (reference sequence). The CDR3 region is CASSLVGEYEQYF. CDR3 nucleotides: TGTGCCAGCAGTTTAGTCGGAGAATACGAGCAGTACTTC.

This clonotype was seen more than once but under ten times. This sequence joins TRBV3-1 and TRBJ2-3, with 8 nucleotides matching TRBD2. Trimming took 0 bases from V and 0 from J; bases not matched to a gene: 2. Per germline, CDR1 LGHDT and CDR2 YNNKEL (reference sequence). The CDR3 runs to 16 residues. CDR3 amino acids: CASSQEASGSTDTQYF. The CDR3 bases are TGTGCCAGCAGCCAAGAAGCTAGCGGGAGCACAGATACGCAGTATTTT.

This clonotype was seen many times. CDR3 sequence reads: CATSRELAGGRNEQFF. CDR3 in DNA: TGTGCCACCAGCAGAGAACTAGCGGGAGGGAGAAATGAGCAGTTCTTC. This rearrangement joins TRBV15 to TRBJ2-1, with 13 bases fitting TRBD2. The CDR3 runs 16 residues. CDR1 is LNHNV and CDR2 is YYDKDF in the germline V gene (reference sequence). V gave up 0 bases and J gave up 7 bases; unmatched junction bases: 3.

Many counts were recorded for this clonotype. The chain couples TRBV6-2 or TRBV6-3 to TRBJ2-7; 11 bases map to TRBD2. Unmatched junction bases numbered 9, after V lost 4 bases and J lost 4 bases. Germline assignment: CDR1 MNHEY and CDR2 SVGEGT. This CDR3 has 16 amino acids. The CDR3 loop reads CASSSFGTSGSYEQYF. DNA of the CDR3: TGTGCCAGCAGTTCCTTCGGGACTAGCGGAAGTTACGAGCAGTACTTC.

The chain employs TRBV7-3 and TRBJ2-3, with D unresolved. Germline V gives CDR1 SGHTA, CDR2 FQGTGA. CDR3 size: 14 residues. Trimming took off 6 bases at V and 3 bases at J, with 13 bases between the two ends. CDR3 protein: CASSYFFGTDTQYF. DNA for the CDR3: TGTGCCAGCAGTTATTTTTTTGGGACAGATACGCAGTATTTT. Together with reference TRBV7-3 and TRBJ2-3, the CDR3 gives the full variable domain: GAGVSQTPSNKVTEKGKYVELRCDPISGHTALYWYRQSLGQGPEFLIYFQGTGAADDSGLPNDRFFAVRPEGSVSTLKIQRTERGDSAVYLCASSYFFGTDTQYFGPGTRLTVL.

The sample holds a few counts of this clonotype. This sequence joins TRBV19 and TRBJ1-5, with TRBD1 identical over 7 bases. This CDR3 contains 16 residues. Germline trimming cut 7 bases from V and 4 bases from J; bases unmatched to any gene: 13. Germline V CDR1 and CDR2: LNHDA, SQIVND (reference sequence). The CDR3 nucleotides read TGTGCCAGTATTGCCAGGGGGGGTGGCAGGAATCAGCCCCAGCATTTT. Residues: CASIARGGGRNQPQHF.

CDR3 protein: CSASWDRVSYNEQFF. The CDR3 coding sequence is TGCAGTGCTAGCTGGGACAGGGTCTCCTACAATGAGCAGTTCTTC. The J gene is TRBJ2-1, the V gene TRBV20-1; 9 nucleotides match TRBD1. J was trimmed by 0 bases and V by 3 bases; bases with no gene match: 3. Germline CDR1 and CDR2: DFQATT and SNEGSKA (reference sequence). This CDR3 contains 15 residues.

The rearrangement uses TRBV29-1 and TRBJ2-7; D gene unclear. The V and J ends lost 3 bases and 0 bases respectively, with 9 bases between them. CDR1 and CDR2 (germline): SQVTM, ANQGSEA. This CDR3 region has 13 residues. Here the CDR3 reads CSVEAESSYEQYF. The DNA of the CDR3 is TGCAGCGTTGAGGCGGAGAGCTCCTACGAGCAGTACTTC.

This clonotype was seen at least ten times. J is TRBJ2-1 and V is TRBV7-2, with a tentative D call TRBD2 (5 bases). CDR1 and CDR2 (germline): SGHTA, FQGNSA. CDR3 length: 13 residues. V lost 2 bases, J lost 6 bases, and 8 bases lay in between. The CDR3 DNA reads TGTGCCAGCAGCTTACTCCGGGGCAATGAGCAGTTCTTC. This translates into CASSLLRGNEQFF.

This clonotype occurred a few times. The V and J genes are TRBV12-5 and TRBJ1-3, with 8 bases matching TRBD1. Germline CDR1 LGHNT, CDR2 FRNRAP. The CDR3 spans 18 residues. V shed 3 bases and J 3 bases; nucleotides not matched to a gene: 13. The CDR3 loop is CASGLAPIQGENGNTIYF. The CDR3 DNA is TGTGCTAGTGGTTTAGCCCCCATACAGGGGGAAAATGGAAACACCATATATTTT.

This clonotype was picked up a small number of times. This chain connects TRBV7-9 to TRBJ1-6; D gene uncertain. Per germline, CDR1 SEHNR and CDR2 FQNEAQ (reference sequence). This CDR3 has 14 amino acids. V gave up 1 base and J gave up 10 bases, with 11 bases separating them. CDR3: CASSLELLGSPLHF. The CDR3 DNA is TGTGCCAGCAGCTTAGAGTTACTCGGCTCACCCCTCCACTTT.

This clonotype was detected many times. The rearrangement links TRBV11-2 to TRBJ2-1, with 10 positions matching TRBD2. CDR3 length equals 20 residues. CDR1 SGHAT and CDR2 FQNNGV come from the germline V gene. J gave up 1 base and V 1 base, and 13 bases lay outside the gene matches. The CDR3 is CASSLVRLAGAQASYNEQFF. The CDR3 nucleotides read TGTGCCAGCAGCTTAGTACGGCTAGCGGGGGCCCAGGCATCCTACAATGAGCAGTTCTTC.

The chain employs TRBV19 and TRBJ1-2; TRBD1 agrees at 8 bases. J lost 8 bases, V lost 2 bases, and 7 bases had no gene match. Germline V gene lookup returns CDR1 LNHDA and CDR2 SQIVND (reference sequence). This CDR3 contains 14 residues. Here the CDR3 DNA reads TGTGCCAGTAGTATAACTCAGGGGGCAGGAGGCTACACCTTC. Translated, it gives CASSITQGAGGYTF.

The chain is built from TRBV20-1 and TRBJ2-2; 7 bases line up with TRBD1. V shed 1 base and J 4 bases; nucleotides not matched to a gene: 18. CDR1 and CDR2 from the germline V gene are DFQATT and SNEGSKA (reference sequence). This CDR3 has 19 residues. DNA for the CDR3: TGCAGTGCTAGAGGGGAAGGGGGCGCGGGTCCAATCCTCACCGGGGAGCTGTTTTTT. This sequence encodes CSARGEGGAGPILTGELFF.

The rearrangement links TRBV7-9 to TRBJ1-2; D remains unclear. The length of the CDR3 is 14 residues. Germline CDR1 reads SEHNR; CDR2 reads FQNEAQ (reference sequence). V was pared by 2 bases and J by 4 bases, with 11 bases between. The CDR3: CASSLNTLSYGYTF. The CDR3 DNA sequence: TGTGCCAGCAGCTTAAACACCCTATCCTATGGCTACACCTTC.

This clonotype was seen more than once but under ten times. This chain links TRBV12-3 or TRBV12-4 with TRBJ2-2, with 8 bases identical to TRBD1. The V and J ends lost 1 base and 5 bases, in that order; junction bases with no gene match: 3. This CDR3 has 15 amino acids. The CDR3 region is CASSLGTGRTGELFF. CDR3 in DNA: TGTGCCAGCAGTTTAGGGACAGGGCGAACCGGGGAGCTGTTTTTT.

In this sample, this clonotype turned up many times. The V and J genes are TRBV7-9 and TRBJ2-2; D is perhaps TRBD1 or TRBD2 (5 bases each). CDR3 length: 15 residues. Germline-derived CDR1 and CDR2 are SEHNR and FQNEAQ (reference sequence). V lost 6 bases and J lost 6, with 17 bases in between. The CDR3 DNA reads as TGTGCCAGCAGGAAGAAGGGCAGGGACGCCGGGGAGCTGTTTTTT. It translates to CASRKKGRDAGELFF. The full variable domain, rest sourced from reference TRBV7-9 and TRBJ2-2, is DTGVSQNPRHKITKRGQNVTFRCDPISEHNRLYWYRQTLGQGPEFLTYFQNEAQLEKSRLLSDRFSAERPKGSFSTLEIQRTEQGDSAMYLCASRKKGRDAGELFFGEGSRLTVL.

In this sample, this clonotype turned up many times. The V gene is TRBV7-9, the J gene TRBJ2-1; a weak D match, TRBD1 (6 bases). The ends were cut back, 8 bases at V and 5 bases at J, with 13 bases in the middle. In germline, CDR1 is SEHNR, CDR2 FQNEAQ (reference sequence). The CDR3 covers 13 residues. CDR3 nucleotides: TGTGCCAGCGAACAGGGTAGGGACAATGAGCAGTTCTTC. Amino acids: CASEQGRDNEQFF.

The V gene is TRBV18, the J gene TRBJ2-7; perhaps TRBD1 as D (6 bases). The CDR3 has 14 amino acids. V dropped 2 bases and J dropped 4 bases, with 12 bases sitting between them. Germline CDR1 KGHSH, CDR2 LQKENI. CDR3 DNA sequence: TGTGCCAGCTCACCAGTTCAGGGGACGTACGAGCAGTACTTC. It yields the protein CASSPVQGTYEQYF.

This clonotype has at least ten counts. The J gene is TRBJ2-7, the V gene TRBV18, with 7 bases matching TRBD1. From germline, CDR1 is KGHSH and CDR2 LQKENI. The CDR3 runs 15 residues. V shed 1 base and J 1 base; nucleotides not matched to a gene: 4. CDR3 residues: CASSPLSTGSYEQYF. As DNA, the CDR3 is TGTGCCAGCTCACCACTATCGACAGGGTCCTACGAGCAGTACTTC.

V and J are TRBV27 and TRBJ2-5; D unclear. The CDR3 runs to 16 residues. Germline CDR1 MNHEY, CDR2 SMNVEV (reference sequence). V lost 0 bases, J lost 5 bases, and 16 bases lay in between. CDR3 region: CASSLSGPGYLETQYF. CDR3 nucleotides: TGTGCCAGCAGTTTATCCGGGCCAGGCTATTTGGAGACCCAGTACTTC.

The rearrangement uses TRBV29-1 and TRBJ2-7; 11 nucleotides agree with TRBD1. Germline V gives CDR1 SQVTM, CDR2 ANQGSEA. This CDR3 spans 13 amino acids. V dropped 6 bases and J dropped 3; count of bases not matched to a gene: 4. Written as DNA, the CDR3 is TGCAGCGTGAGGACAGGGGGCTTCTACGAGCAGTACTTC. Amino acid sequence: CSVRTGGFYEQYF.

In its sample, this clonotype was seen many times. This chain's CDR3 is CASSPQGQGYNEQFF. The CDR3 DNA reads TGTGCCAGCAGCCCCCAGGGGCAGGGGTACAATGAGCAGTTCTTC. The chain recombines TRBV7-3 with TRBJ2-1; perhaps TRBD1 as D (6 bases). Germline values: CDR1 SGHTA, CDR2 FQGTGA. Trimming removed 5 bases at V and 4 bases at J, with 15 bases between. The CDR3 has 15 residues.

This clonotype was seen more than once but under ten times. As DNA, the CDR3 is TGTGCCAGCAGCTTAGGGACTAGCGGAGACTACGAGCAGTACTTC. This encodes CASSLGTSGDYEQYF. The rearrangement links TRBV6-1 to TRBJ2-7, with TRBD2 matching over 11 bases. Unmatched junction bases numbered 7, after V lost 6 bases and J lost 3 bases. In germline, CDR1 is MNHNS, CDR2 SASEGT. The CDR3 runs to 15 residues.

This chain uses TRBV7-9 with TRBJ2-3; D may correspond to TRBD1 or TRBD2 (5 bases each). The CDR3 sequence is 12 residues long. The V end was cut by 7 bases, the J end by 2 bases, with 7 bases between. Germline CDR1 and CDR2: SEHNR and FQNEAQ (reference sequence). CDR3 residues: CASIGTTDTQYF. The CDR3 nucleotides read TGTGCCAGCATTGGGACCACAGATACGCAGTATTTT.

This clonotype was seen ten or more times. The chain links TRBV28 to TRBJ1-1; no clear D gene. Trimming took off 6 bases at V and 11 bases at J, with 16 bases between the two ends. Germline CDR1 and CDR2: MDHEN and SYDVKM. This CDR3 contains 12 residues. CDR3 amino acids: CASSFSTRRAFF. The CDR3 DNA reads as TGTGCCAGCAGCTTTTCTACTCGGAGGGCTTTCTTT.

Ten or more counts support this clonotype. The rearrangement joins TRBV3-1 to TRBJ2-7; 9 bases map to TRBD1. The CDR3 sequence is 15 residues long. V dropped 1 base and J dropped 5; count of bases not matched to a gene: 6. Germline V gives CDR1 LGHDT, CDR2 YNNKEL (reference sequence). The CDR3 protein is CASSQAGQGRHEQYF. In nucleotides, the CDR3 is TGTGCCAGCAGCCAAGCGGGACAGGGCCGGCACGAGCAGTACTTC.